Described below is a single TCR beta chain sequence and its context. Assay: immunoSEQ multiplex PCR; the TCRdb copy retains only in-frame clones and omits some. The sample consists of 1.6 million or so clones, less than 99% of them appearing once. The sample belongs to a study of shared clonotypes between healthy human individuals. Trimming removed 6 bases at V and 6 bases at J, with 17 bases between. Germline V gene lookup returns CDR1 SNHLY and CDR2 FYNNEI. This CDR3 spans 14 amino acids. The chain is built from TRBV2 and TRBJ1-2; D call uncertain. The receptor was derived from a man between 25 and 39 years old in good health. Sequenced: naive CD4+ T cells sorted from blood. As to subset: CD45RA+ positively selected. The CDR3 DNA reads as TGTGCCAGCAGCGGTCATACGTCACTGGATGGCTACACCTTC. This encodes CASSGHTSLDGYTF.